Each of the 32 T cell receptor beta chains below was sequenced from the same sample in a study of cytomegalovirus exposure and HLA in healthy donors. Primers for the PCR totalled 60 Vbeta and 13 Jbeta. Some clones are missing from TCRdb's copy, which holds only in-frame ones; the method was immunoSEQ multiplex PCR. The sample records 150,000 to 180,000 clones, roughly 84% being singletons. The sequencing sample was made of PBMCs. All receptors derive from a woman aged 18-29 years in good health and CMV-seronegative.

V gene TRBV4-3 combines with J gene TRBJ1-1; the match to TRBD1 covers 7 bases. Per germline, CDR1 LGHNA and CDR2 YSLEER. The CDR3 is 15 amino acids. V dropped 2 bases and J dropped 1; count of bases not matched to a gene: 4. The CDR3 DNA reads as TGCGCCAGCAGCCAAACGGGACAGACGAACACTGAAGCTTTCTTT. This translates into CASSQTGQTNTEAFF.

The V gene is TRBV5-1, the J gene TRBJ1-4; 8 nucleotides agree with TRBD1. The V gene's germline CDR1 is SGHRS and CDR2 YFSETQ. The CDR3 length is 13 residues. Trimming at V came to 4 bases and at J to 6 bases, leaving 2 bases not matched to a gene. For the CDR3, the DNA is TGCGCCAGCAGCCCACAGGGGGATGAAAAACTGTTTTTT. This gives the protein CASSPQGDEKLFF.

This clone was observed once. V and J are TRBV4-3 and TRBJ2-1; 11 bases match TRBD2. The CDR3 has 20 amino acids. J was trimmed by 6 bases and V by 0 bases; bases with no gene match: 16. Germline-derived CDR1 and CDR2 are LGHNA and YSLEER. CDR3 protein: CASSQDFGAPSGGPLNEQFF. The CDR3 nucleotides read TGCGCCAGCAGCCAAGATTTTGGGGCCCCTAGCGGGGGGCCGCTCAATGAGCAGTTCTTC.

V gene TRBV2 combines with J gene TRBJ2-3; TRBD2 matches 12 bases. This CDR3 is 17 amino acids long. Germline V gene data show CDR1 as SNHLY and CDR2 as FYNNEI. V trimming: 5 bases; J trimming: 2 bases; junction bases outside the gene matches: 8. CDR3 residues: CASSSWTSGAFTDTQYF. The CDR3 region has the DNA TGTGCCAGCAGTAGCTGGACTAGCGGGGCCTTCACAGATACGCAGTATTTT.

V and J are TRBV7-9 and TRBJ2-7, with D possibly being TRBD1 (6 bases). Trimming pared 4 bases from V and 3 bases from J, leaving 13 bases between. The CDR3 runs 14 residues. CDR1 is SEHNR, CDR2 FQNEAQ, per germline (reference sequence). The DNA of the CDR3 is TGTGCCAGCAGCTCCACCGGGACAATCTACGAGCAGTACTTC. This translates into CASSSTGTIYEQYF.

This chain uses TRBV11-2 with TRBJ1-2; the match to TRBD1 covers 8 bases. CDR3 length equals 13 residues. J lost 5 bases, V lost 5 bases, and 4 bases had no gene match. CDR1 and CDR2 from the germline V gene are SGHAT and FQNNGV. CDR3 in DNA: TGTGCCAGCAGCGCACAGGGGGGATATGGCTACACCTTC. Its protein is CASSAQGGYGYTF.

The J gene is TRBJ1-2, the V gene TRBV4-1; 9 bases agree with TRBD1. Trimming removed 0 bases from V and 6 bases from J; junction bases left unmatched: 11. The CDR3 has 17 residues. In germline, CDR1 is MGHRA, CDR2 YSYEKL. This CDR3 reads CASSQDLFRDRGDGYTF. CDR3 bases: TGCGCCAGCAGCCAAGATTTGTTCCGTGACAGGGGGGATGGCTACACCTTC.

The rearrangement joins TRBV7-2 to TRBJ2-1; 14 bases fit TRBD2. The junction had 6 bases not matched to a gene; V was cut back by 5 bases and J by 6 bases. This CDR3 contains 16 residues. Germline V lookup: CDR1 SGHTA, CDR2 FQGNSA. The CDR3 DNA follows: TGTGCCAGCAGCCCAATGACTAGCGGGAGGGCCAATGAGCAGTTCTTC. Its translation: CASSPMTSGRANEQFF.

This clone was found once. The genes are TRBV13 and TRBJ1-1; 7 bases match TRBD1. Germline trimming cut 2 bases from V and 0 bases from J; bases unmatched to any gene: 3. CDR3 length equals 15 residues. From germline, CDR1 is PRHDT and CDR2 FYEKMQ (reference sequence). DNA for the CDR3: TGTGCCAGCAGCTTATTGGGACAGATGAACACTGAAGCTTTCTTT. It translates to CASSLLGQMNTEAFF.

CDR3 nucleotide sequence: TGTGCCAGCGTCCTCGGGGTAGGTCAGCCCCAGCATTTT. It codes for CASVLGVGQPQHF. The chain uses TRBV2 and TRBJ1-5; no firm D call. Germline CDR1 is SNHLY and CDR2 is FYNNEI. The ends were cut back, 8 bases at V and 6 bases at J, with 14 bases in the middle. This CDR3 has 13 amino acids. Full variable domain (missing parts from reference TRBV2 and TRBJ1-5): EPEVTQTPSHQVTQMGQEVILRCVPISNHLYFYWYRQILGQKVEFLVSFYNNEISEKSEIFDDQFSVERPDGSNFTLKIRSTKLEDSAMYFCASVLGVGQPQHFGDGTRLSIL.

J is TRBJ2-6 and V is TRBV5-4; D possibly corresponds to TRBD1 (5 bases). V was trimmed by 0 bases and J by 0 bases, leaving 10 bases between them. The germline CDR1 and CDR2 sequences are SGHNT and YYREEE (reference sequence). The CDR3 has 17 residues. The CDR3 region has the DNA TGTGCCAGCAGCTTGGGTAGGGGCTTCTCTGGGGCCAACGTCCTGACTTTC. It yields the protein CASSLGRGFSGANVLTF.

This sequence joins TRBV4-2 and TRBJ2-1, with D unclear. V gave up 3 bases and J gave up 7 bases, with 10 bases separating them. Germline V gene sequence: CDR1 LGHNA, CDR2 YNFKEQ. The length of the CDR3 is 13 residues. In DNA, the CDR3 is TGTGCCAGCAGCCAGGCTCCTAGAAATGAGCAGTTCTTC. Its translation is CASSQAPRNEQFF.

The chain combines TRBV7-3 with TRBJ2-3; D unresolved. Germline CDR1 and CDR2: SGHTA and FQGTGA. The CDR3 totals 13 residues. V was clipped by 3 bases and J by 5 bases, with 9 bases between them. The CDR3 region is CASSFGSRDTQYF. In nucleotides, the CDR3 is TGTGCCAGCAGCTTCGGGTCTCGAGATACGCAGTATTTT.

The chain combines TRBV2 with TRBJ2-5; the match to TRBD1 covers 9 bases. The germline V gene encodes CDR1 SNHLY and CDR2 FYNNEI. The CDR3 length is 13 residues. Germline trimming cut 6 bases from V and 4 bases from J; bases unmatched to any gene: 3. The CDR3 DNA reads TGTGCCAGCAGCCGACAGGGGGGAGAGACCCAGTACTTC. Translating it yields CASSRQGGETQYF. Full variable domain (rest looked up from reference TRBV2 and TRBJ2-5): EPEVTQTPSHQVTQMGQEVILRCVPISNHLYFYWYRQILGQKVEFLVSFYNNEISEKSEIFDDQFSVERPDGSNFTLKIRSTKLEDSAMYFCASSRQGGETQYFGPGTRLLVL.

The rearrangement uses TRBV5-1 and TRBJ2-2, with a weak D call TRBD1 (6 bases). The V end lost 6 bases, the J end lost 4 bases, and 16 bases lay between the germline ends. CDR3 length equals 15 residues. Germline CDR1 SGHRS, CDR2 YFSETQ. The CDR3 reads CASTPTTRGTGELFF. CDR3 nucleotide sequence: TGCGCCAGCACGCCGACAACCAGGGGCACCGGGGAGCTGTTTTTT.

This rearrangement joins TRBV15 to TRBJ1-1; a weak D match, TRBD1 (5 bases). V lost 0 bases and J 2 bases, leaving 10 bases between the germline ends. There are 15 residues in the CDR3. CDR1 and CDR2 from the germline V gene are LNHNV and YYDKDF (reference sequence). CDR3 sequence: CATSRDRGRNTEAFF. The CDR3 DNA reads TGTGCCACCAGCAGAGATAGGGGCCGAAACACTGAAGCTTTCTTT.

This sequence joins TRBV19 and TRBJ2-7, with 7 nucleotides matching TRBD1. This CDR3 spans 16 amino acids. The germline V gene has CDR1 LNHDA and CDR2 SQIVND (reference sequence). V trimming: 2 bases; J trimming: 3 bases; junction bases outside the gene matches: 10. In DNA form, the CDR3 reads TGTGCCAGTAGTATAACATCACAGGGGCCTTACTACGAGCAGTACTTC. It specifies CASSITSQGPYYEQYF. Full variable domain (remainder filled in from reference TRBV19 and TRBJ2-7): DGGITQSPKYLFRKEGQNVTLSCEQNLNHDAMYWYRQDPGQGLRLIYYSQIVNDFQKGDIAEGYSVSREKKESFPLTVTSAQKNPTAFYLCASSITSQGPYYEQYFGPGTRLTVT.

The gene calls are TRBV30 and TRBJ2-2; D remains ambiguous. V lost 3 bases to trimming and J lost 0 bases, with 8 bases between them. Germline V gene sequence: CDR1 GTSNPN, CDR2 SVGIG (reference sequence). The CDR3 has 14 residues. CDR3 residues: CAWRGTPNTGELFF. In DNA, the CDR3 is TGTGCCTGGAGGGGCACCCCGAACACCGGGGAGCTGTTTTTT.

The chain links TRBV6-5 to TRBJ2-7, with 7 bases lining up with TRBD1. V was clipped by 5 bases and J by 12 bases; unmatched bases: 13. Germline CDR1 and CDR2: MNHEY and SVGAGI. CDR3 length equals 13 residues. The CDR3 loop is CASSTRDSARSYF. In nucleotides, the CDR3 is TGTGCCAGCAGTACAAGGGACAGCGCTAGGTCGTACTTC.

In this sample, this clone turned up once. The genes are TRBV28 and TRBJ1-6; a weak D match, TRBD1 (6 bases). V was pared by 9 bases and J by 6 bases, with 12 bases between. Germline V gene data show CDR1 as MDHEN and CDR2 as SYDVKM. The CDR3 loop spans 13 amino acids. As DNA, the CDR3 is TGTGCCAGTGGGGGGGCCCTTAATTCACCCCTCCACTTT. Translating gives CASGGALNSPLHF. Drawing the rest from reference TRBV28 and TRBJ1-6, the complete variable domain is DVKVTQSSRYLVKRTGEKVFLECVQDMDHENMFWYRQDPGLGLRLIYFSYDVKMKEKGDIPEGYSVSREKKERFSLILESASTNQTSMYLCASGGALNSPLHFGNGTRLTVT.

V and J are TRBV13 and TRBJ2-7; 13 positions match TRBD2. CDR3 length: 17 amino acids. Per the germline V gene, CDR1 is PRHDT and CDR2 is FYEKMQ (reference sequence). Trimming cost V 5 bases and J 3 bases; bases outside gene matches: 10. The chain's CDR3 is CASSRRLAGGPIYEQYF. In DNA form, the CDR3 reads TGTGCCAGCAGCCGGAGACTAGCGGGGGGCCCCATCTACGAGCAGTACTTC.

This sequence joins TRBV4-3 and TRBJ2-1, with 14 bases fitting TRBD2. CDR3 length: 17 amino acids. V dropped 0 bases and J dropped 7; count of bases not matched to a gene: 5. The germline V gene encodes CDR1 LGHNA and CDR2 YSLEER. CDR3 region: CASSQERLAGGTNEQFF. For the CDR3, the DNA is TGCGCCAGCAGCCAAGAAAGACTAGCGGGAGGGACAAATGAGCAGTTCTTC.

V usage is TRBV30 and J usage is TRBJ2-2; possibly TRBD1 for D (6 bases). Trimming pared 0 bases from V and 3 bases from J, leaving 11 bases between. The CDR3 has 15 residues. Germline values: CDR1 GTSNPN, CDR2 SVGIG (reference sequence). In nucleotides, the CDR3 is TGTGCCTGGAGTGTACAGGGTACGGACACCGGGGAGCTGTTTTTT. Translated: CAWSVQGTDTGELFF.

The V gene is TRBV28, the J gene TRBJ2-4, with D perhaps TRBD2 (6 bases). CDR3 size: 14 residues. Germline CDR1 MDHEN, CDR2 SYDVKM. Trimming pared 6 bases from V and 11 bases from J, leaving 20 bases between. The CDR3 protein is CASRRGSGSSVQYF. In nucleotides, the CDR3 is TGTGCCAGCAGACGGGGGAGCGGGTCAAGCGTTCAGTACTTC.

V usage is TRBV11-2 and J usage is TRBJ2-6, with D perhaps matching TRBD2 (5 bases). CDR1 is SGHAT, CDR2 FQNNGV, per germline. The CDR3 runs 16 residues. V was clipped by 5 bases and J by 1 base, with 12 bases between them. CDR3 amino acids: CASSRGVKSGANVLTF. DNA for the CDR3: TGTGCCAGCAGCCGGGGAGTAAAGTCTGGGGCCAACGTCCTGACTTTC.

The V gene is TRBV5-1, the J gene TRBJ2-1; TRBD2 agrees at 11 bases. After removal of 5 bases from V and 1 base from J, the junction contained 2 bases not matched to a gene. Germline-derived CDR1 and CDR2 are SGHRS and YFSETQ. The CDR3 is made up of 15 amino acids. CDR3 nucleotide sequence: TGCGCCAGCAGACGGACTAGCGGGTCCTACAATGAGCAGTTCTTC. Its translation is CASRRTSGSYNEQFF. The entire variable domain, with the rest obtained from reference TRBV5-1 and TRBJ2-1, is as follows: KAGVTQTPRYLIKTRGQQVTLSCSPISGHRSVSWYQQTPGQGLQFLFEYFSETQRNKGNFPGRFSGRQFSNSRSEMNVSTLELGDSALYLCASRRTSGSYNEQFFGPGTRLTVL.

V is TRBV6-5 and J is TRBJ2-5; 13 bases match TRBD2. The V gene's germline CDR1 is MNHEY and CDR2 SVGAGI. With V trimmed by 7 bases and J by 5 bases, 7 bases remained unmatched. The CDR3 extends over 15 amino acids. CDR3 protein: CASTITSGGAETQYF. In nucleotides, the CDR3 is TGTGCCAGCACGATAACTAGCGGGGGGGCCGAGACCCAGTACTTC.

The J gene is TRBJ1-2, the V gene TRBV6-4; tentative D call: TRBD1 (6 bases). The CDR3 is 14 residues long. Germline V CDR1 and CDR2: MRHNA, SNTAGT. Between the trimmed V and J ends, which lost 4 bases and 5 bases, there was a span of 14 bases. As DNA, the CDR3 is TGTGCCAGCAGTGTCGCACAGGGTAATTATGGCTACACCTTC. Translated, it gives CASSVAQGNYGYTF.

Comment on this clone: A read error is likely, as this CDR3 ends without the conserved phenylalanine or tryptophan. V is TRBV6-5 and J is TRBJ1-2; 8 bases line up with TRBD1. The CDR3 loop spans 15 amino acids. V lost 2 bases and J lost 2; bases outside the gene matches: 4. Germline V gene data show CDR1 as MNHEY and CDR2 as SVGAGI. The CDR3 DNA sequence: TGTGCCAGCAGTTACCGGACAGGGATGAACTATGGCTACACCCTC. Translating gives CASSYRTGMNYGYTL.

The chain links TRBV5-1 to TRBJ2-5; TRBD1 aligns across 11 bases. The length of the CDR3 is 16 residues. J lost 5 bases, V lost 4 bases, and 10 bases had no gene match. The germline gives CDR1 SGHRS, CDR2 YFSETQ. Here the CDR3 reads CASSPTGTGGVETQYF. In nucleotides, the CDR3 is TGCGCCAGCAGCCCGACCGGGACAGGGGGGGTCGAGACCCAGTACTTC.

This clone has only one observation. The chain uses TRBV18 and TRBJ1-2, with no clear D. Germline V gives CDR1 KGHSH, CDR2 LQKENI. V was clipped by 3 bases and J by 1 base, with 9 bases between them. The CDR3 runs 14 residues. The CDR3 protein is CASSPGVGNYGYTF. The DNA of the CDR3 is TGTGCCAGCTCACCCGGGGTGGGTAACTATGGCTACACCTTC.

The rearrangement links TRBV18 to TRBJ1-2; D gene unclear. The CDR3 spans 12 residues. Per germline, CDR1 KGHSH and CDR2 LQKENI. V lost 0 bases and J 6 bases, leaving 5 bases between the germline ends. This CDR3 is CASSPPPDGYTF. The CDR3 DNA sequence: TGTGCCAGCTCACCACCGCCGGATGGCTACACCTTC.